These 27 T cell receptor beta chains were all obtained from the same sample, sequenced in a study of CD8 T cells in ankylosing spondylitis. In TCRdb, the 5' RACE reads were re-called with MiXCR into one record per CDR3 protein. There are approximately 88,000 distinct CDR3 sequences in the sample; roughly 10% occur only once, and 5.1% lies in the top ten. The sequenced material came from blood, either unsorted or a sorted T cell fraction (not recorded which). The receptors stem from a male donor with ankylosing spondylitis or in good health (not recorded which).

The chain joins TRBV7-2 to TRBJ2-1, with D maybe TRBD2 (6 bases). The length of the CDR3 is 13 residues. CDR1 and CDR2 (germline): SGHTA, FQGNSA. Deletions cut 5 bases from V and 8 bases from J, with 13 bases between. This chain's CDR3 is CASSKGPGDEQFF. As DNA, the CDR3 is TGTGCCAGCAGCAAAGGACCGGGGGATGAGCAGTTCTTC. The full variable domain, its missing parts supplied by reference TRBV7-2 and TRBJ2-1, is GAGVSQSPSNKVTEKGKDVELRCDPISGHTALYWYRQSLGQGLEFLIYFQGNSAPDKSGLPSDRFSAERTGGSVSTLTIQRTQQEDSAVYLCASSKGPGDEQFFGPGTRLTVL.

This clonotype was counted at least ten times. This chain joins TRBV15 and TRBJ1-6; no firm D call. V was cut by 0 bases and J by 0 bases, with 9 bases left in between. Germline V gene data show CDR1 as LNHNV and CDR2 as YYDKDF (reference sequence). There are 17 residues in the CDR3. The CDR3 loop is CATSRDLASSYNSPLHF. CDR3 DNA: TGTGCCACCAGCAGAGATTTAGCGAGCTCCTATAATTCACCCCTCCACTTT.

There are many counts of this clonotype. The chain is built from TRBV5-1 and TRBJ1-3, with 10 bases aligning to TRBD1. V gave up 0 bases and J gave up 4 bases; unmatched junction bases: 4. Germline V lookup: CDR1 SGHRS, CDR2 YFSETQ. CDR3 length: 16 amino acids. CDR3 nucleotide sequence: TGCGCCAGCAGCTTGGGACAGGGGGCACGAGGAAACACCATATATTTT. Encoded protein: CASSLGQGARGNTIYF.

This clonotype was picked up many times. The chain joins TRBV5-1 to TRBJ2-7; 7 bases fit TRBD1. The V segment lost 0 bases and the J segment 2 bases; nucleotides outside the gene matches: 11. Per the germline V gene, CDR1 is SGHRS and CDR2 is YFSETQ. The CDR3 is 17 amino acids. The CDR3 DNA reads as TGCGCCAGCAGCTTGGCGCCGACTGACAGGGACCCCTACGAGCAGTACTTC. Residues: CASSLAPTDRDPYEQYF.

Comments on this clonotype: A clone one base away is much larger, so this may be a read error. The chain employs TRBV18 and TRBJ2-5; the D is unclear. Germline V lookup: CDR1 KGHSH, CDR2 LQKENI. The CDR3 has 13 amino acids. The CDR3 sequence: CASSRLLQGTQYF. The CDR3 region has the DNA TGTGCCAGCTCAAGACTTCTTCAAGGGACCCAGTACTTC.

In its sample, this clonotype was seen many times. This chain joins TRBV5-1 and TRBJ1-4; a possible D gene is TRBD1 (5 bases). V was cut by 4 bases and J by 3 bases, with 13 bases left in between. Looked up from germline, CDR1 is SGHRS and CDR2 is YFSETQ. This CDR3 has 15 amino acids. The CDR3 nucleotides read TGCGCCAGCAGCCCTGTGGGGACTTCTAATGAAAAACTGTTTTTT. Its protein product is CASSPVGTSNEKLFF.

The chain joins TRBV19 to TRBJ2-4, with a possible D match to TRBD1 (5 bases). V lost 9 bases, J lost 0 bases, and 12 bases lay in between. The CDR3 is 14 residues long. Germline V lookup: CDR1 LNHDA, CDR2 SQIVND (reference sequence). The CDR3 is CASSDDRAKNIQYF. CDR3 nucleotides: TGTGCCAGCAGCGACGACAGAGCCAAAAACATTCAGTACTTC.

This clonotype has a count of ten or more. The chain couples TRBV5-1 to TRBJ1-1; D not certain. Germline-derived CDR1 and CDR2 are SGHRS and YFSETQ. The CDR3 loop spans 12 amino acids. Trimming removed 4 bases at V and 5 bases at J, with 9 bases between. Written as DNA, the CDR3 is TGCGCCAGCAGCCTACAAGGAACTGAAGCTTTCTTT. Residues: CASSLQGTEAFF.

Many counts were recorded for this clonotype. The chain links TRBV7-2 to TRBJ1-6, with D tentatively TRBD1 (6 bases). V was cut by 2 bases and J by 6 bases, with 17 bases left in between. This CDR3 spans 17 amino acids. CDR1 is SGHTA and CDR2 is FQGNSA in the germline V gene. Here the CDR3 reads CASSLKLGRGLNSPLHF. Here the CDR3 DNA reads TGTGCCAGCAGCTTAAAGTTGGGCAGGGGACTTAATTCACCCCTCCACTTT. Combining the CDR3 with reference TRBV7-2 and TRBJ1-6 gives the whole variable domain GAGVSQSPSNKVTEKGKDVELRCDPISGHTALYWYRQSLGQGLEFLIYFQGNSAPDKSGLPSDRFSAERTGGSVSTLTIQRTQQEDSAVYLCASSLKLGRGLNSPLHFGNGTRLTVT.

This clonotype was picked up many times. The chain uses TRBV28 and TRBJ1-5; no reliable D call. The germline V and J ends were trimmed by 7 bases and 3 bases, with 16 bases remaining between them. Germline CDR1 and CDR2: MDHEN and SYDVKM. The CDR3 sequence is 15 residues long. The CDR3 loop is CASTPPSRINQPQHF. As DNA, the CDR3 is TGTGCCAGCACTCCACCCAGTAGAATCAATCAGCCCCAGCATTTT.

This clonotype was detected a few times. The chain joins TRBV29-1 to TRBJ1-2; D is uncertain. This CDR3 region has 13 residues. The V and J ends lost 4 bases and 0 bases respectively, with 9 bases between them. Germline V CDR1 and CDR2: SQVTM, ANQGSEA. The CDR3 DNA reads TGCAGCGTTGTGGGTTCAGCTAACTATGGCTACACCTTC. This sequence encodes CSVVGSANYGYTF. Full variable domain (missing parts from reference TRBV29-1 and TRBJ1-2): SAVISQKPSRDICQRGTSLTIQCQVDSQVTMMFWYRQQPGQSLTLIATANQGSEATYESGFVIDKFPISRPNLTFSTLTVSNMSPEDSSIYLCSVVGSANYGYTFGSGTRLTVV.

This clonotype has at least ten counts. The rearrangement joins TRBV27 to TRBJ2-7; the D call may be TRBD1 or TRBD2 (6 bases each). V was cut by 2 bases and J by 2 bases, with 19 bases left in between. Germline assignment: CDR1 MNHEY and CDR2 SMNVEV (reference sequence). The CDR3 sequence is 17 residues long. The CDR3 bases are TGTGCCAGCAGTTTACACCCATCAGGAGGGGGACCCTACGAGCAGTACTTC. This gives the protein CASSLHPSGGGPYEQYF.

In its sample, this clonotype was seen many times. CDR3 coding DNA: TGTGCCAGCAGTCGCGGGGGGGCCCCCGATACGCAGTATTTT. Residues: CASSRGGAPDTQYF. This chain links TRBV12-3 or TRBV12-4 with TRBJ2-3, with 9 bases that match TRBD2. The CDR3 spans 14 residues. The V gene end was trimmed by 5 bases and the J gene end by 6 bases; junction bases not matched to a gene: 6.

This clonotype has a count of ten or more. The chain couples TRBV29-1 to TRBJ2-1; D uncertain. The CDR3 loop spans 17 amino acids. Germline-derived CDR1 and CDR2 are SQVTM and ANQGSEA. V shed 2 bases and J shed 3 bases, with 20 bases lying between them. The CDR3 reads CSVEFLWSPGIYNEQFF. The CDR3 DNA sequence: TGCAGCGTTGAATTCTTATGGTCCCCTGGGATCTACAATGAGCAGTTCTTC.

This clonotype was seen repeatedly, ten times or more. This sequence joins TRBV20-1 and TRBJ2-7, with D possibly being TRBD1 (5 bases). V shed 6 bases and J shed 6 bases, with 12 bases lying between them. CDR1 and CDR2 from the germline V gene are DFQATT and SNEGSKA (reference sequence). The CDR3 loop spans 11 amino acids. The CDR3 region has the DNA TGCAGTGCGCACAGGATTGGCGAGCAGTACTTC. Translation: CSAHRIGEQYF.

V usage is TRBV12-3 or TRBV12-4 and J usage is TRBJ2-1; D gene ambiguous. Trimming took 6 bases from V and 13 from J, leaving 16 bases between them. CDR3 length: 12 amino acids. The CDR3 bases are TGTGCCAGCAGCCCAGGAAACCCTGCTCAGTTCTTC. This codes for CASSPGNPAQFF.

This clonotype was observed a handful of times. The chain combines TRBV7-2 with TRBJ2-7; TRBD2 agrees at 8 bases. Losses at the gene ends were 2 bases for V and 1 base for J; bases not matched to a gene: 4. The CDR3 totals 15 residues. Germline values: CDR1 SGHTA, CDR2 FQGNSA. In DNA, the CDR3 is TGTGCCAGCAGCTTACGCGGGGGGCAGTCCTACGAGCAGTACTTC. This gives the protein CASSLRGGQSYEQYF. Looking up the rest from reference TRBV7-2 and TRBJ2-7 gives the full variable domain: GAGVSQSPSNKVTEKGKDVELRCDPISGHTALYWYRQSLGQGLEFLIYFQGNSAPDKSGLPSDRFSAERTGGSVSTLTIQRTQQEDSAVYLCASSLRGGQSYEQYFGPGTRLTVT.

This clonotype has at least ten counts. The rearrangement joins TRBV23-1 to TRBJ2-1; TRBD2 aligns across 10 bases. TRBV23-1 falls under the ORF class, with uncertain function. The CDR3 length is 17 residues. The junction had 11 bases not matched to a gene; V was cut back by 2 bases and J by 7 bases. This CDR3 reads CASSQVDERGGRNEQFF. CDR3 coding DNA: TGCGCCAGCAGTCAAGTGGACGAGCGGGGGGGCAGAAATGAGCAGTTCTTC.

This clonotype was counted at least ten times. CDR3 nucleotides: TGTGCCAGCAGTGTGACAGGGATCATAGAGGGCTACACCTTC. Its protein is CASSVTGIIEGYTF. The chain couples TRBV12-3 or TRBV12-4 to TRBJ1-2; 7 nucleotides agree with TRBD1. The V gene end was trimmed by 5 bases and the J gene end by 8 bases; junction bases not matched to a gene: 11. This CDR3 has 14 residues.

The table lists this clonotype with many counts. J is TRBJ2-7 and V is TRBV3-1; TRBD1 is a possible D gene (5 bases). The V gene lost 1 base and the J gene lost 3 bases, with 7 bases spanning the gap. This CDR3 is 13 amino acids long. The germline V gene encodes CDR1 LGHDT and CDR2 YNNKEL (reference sequence). CDR3 nucleotide sequence: TGTGCCAGCAGCCAAGGGACAAACTACGAGCAGTACTTC. This translates into CASSQGTNYEQYF.

At least ten counts were recorded for this clonotype. The chain recombines TRBV5-1 with TRBJ2-7, with D uncertain. CDR1 is SGHRS and CDR2 is YFSETQ in the germline V gene. This CDR3 spans 13 amino acids. This CDR3 is CASRAVGRYEQYF. CDR3 nucleotides: TGCGCGAGTCGGGCGGTGGGTCGATACGAGCAGTACTTC.

This clonotype has ten or more counts. The V and J genes are TRBV28 and TRBJ2-7; 8 bases line up with TRBD1. This CDR3 contains 15 residues. V was clipped by 1 base and J by 9 bases; unmatched bases: 11. The V gene's germline CDR1 is MDHEN and CDR2 SYDVKM. The CDR3 bases are TGTGCCAGCAGTTTATCCCACAGGGGGAAGCCTAGGCAGTACTTC. It is translated as CASSLSHRGKPRQYF.

This clonotype occurred many times. The chain recombines TRBV6-2 or TRBV6-3 with TRBJ2-1; no definite D call. Germline V gene lookup returns CDR1 MNHEY and CDR2 SVGEGT. The germline V and J ends were trimmed by 9 bases and 3 bases, with 18 bases remaining between them. CDR3 length: 15 residues. In DNA form, the CDR3 reads TGTGCCAGTTTCACGATCTCAGCCCACTACAATGAGCAGTTCTTC. Translating gives CASFTISAHYNEQFF.

This clonotype was seen ten or more times. CDR3 DNA sequence: TGTGCCAGTAGTATACGGGAGAACACTGAAGCTTTCTTT. Translating it yields CASSIRENTEAFF. V usage is TRBV19 and J usage is TRBJ1-1; D unclear. The CDR3 contains 13 residues. Germline loops: CDR1 LNHDA, CDR2 SQIVND (reference sequence). Trimming cost V 2 bases and J 1 base, with 5 bases left between them.

Notes on this clonotype: A single base separates this from a much larger clone, so it may be a read error. The chain employs TRBV7-3 and TRBJ2-1; tentatively, D is TRBD1 (6 bases). Germline CDR1 SGHTA, CDR2 FQGTGA. The CDR3 contains 14 residues. CDR3 sequence reads: CASRASPGQNAQFF. DNA of the CDR3: TGTGCCAGCAGAGCCTCCCCCGGACAGAATGCGCAGTTCTTC.

This clonotype occurred many times. This rearrangement joins TRBV6-5 to TRBJ2-7; 8 bases fit TRBD2. The CDR3 sequence is 18 residues long. CDR1 and CDR2 (germline): MNHEY, SVGAGI. V lost 0 bases, J lost 7 bases, and 17 bases stayed unmatched. The CDR3 sequence: CASSYSGASGPIGGEQYF. The CDR3 bases are TGTGCCAGCAGTTACTCCGGGGCTAGCGGGCCCATAGGGGGGGAGCAGTACTTC.

A few counts support this clonotype. The chain has TRBV20-1 and TRBJ2-6; D call uncertain. CDR3 length equals 17 residues. V gave up 0 bases and J gave up 0 bases, with 12 bases separating them. Germline CDR1 and CDR2: DFQATT and SNEGSKA (reference sequence). The CDR3 DNA sequence: TGCAGTGCTAGAGATGGCGACGGCCACTCTGGGGCCAACGTCCTGACTTTC. Encoded protein: CSARDGDGHSGANVLTF.